This is a list of T cell receptor beta chains from one sample in a study of early T cells in non-severe SARS-CoV-2 infection. TCRdb reprocessed the 5' RACE reads with MiXCR, giving one entry per CDR3 protein. The sample lists some 57,000 distinct CDR3 sequences; approximately 10% were seen once. Material: whole blood, obtained at baseline. All receptors come from an adult who was a healthcare worker with PCR-confirmed SARS-CoV-2 infection or an uninfected control (not recorded which). The CDR3 runs from the conserved cysteine through the conserved F or W.

v_call	cdr3_aa
TRBV28	CASTPRTSGGVEYF
TRBV14	CASSQSGDRIQETQYF
TRBV7-6	CASSSKGLSEQFF
TRBV6-6	CASSQERTGYPLGEQYF
TRBV11-2	CASNPRGSSADTQYF
TRBV19	CASTYGGGNQPQHF
TRBV7-2	CASNPRGTGAGELFF
TRBV6-2/TRBV6-3	CASSPFNAGDTQYF
TRBV4-2	CASSQGPGDYYEQYF
TRBV7-9	CASSSLKWENEQFF
TRBV12-3/TRBV12-4	CASSLGGQPQHF
TRBV7-3	CASSPRSTTSGRLQNEQFF
TRBV7-9	CASSTAAGTNEKLFF
TRBV5-5	CASSGPAGGTHNEQFF
TRBV5-6	CASSRSAYQETQYF
TRBV2	CASSSPGQGSYEQYF
TRBV9	CASSVGTSGGHLEQYF
TRBV7-8	CASSLGVTRDEQFF
TRBV7-8	CASSLMDRTSYEQYF
TRBV12-3/TRBV12-4	CASSFGPEETQYF
TRBV18	CASSRFDRGSNQPQHF
TRBV25-1	CASSDRGTEQFF
TRBV28	CASSPRGRHGDEQFF